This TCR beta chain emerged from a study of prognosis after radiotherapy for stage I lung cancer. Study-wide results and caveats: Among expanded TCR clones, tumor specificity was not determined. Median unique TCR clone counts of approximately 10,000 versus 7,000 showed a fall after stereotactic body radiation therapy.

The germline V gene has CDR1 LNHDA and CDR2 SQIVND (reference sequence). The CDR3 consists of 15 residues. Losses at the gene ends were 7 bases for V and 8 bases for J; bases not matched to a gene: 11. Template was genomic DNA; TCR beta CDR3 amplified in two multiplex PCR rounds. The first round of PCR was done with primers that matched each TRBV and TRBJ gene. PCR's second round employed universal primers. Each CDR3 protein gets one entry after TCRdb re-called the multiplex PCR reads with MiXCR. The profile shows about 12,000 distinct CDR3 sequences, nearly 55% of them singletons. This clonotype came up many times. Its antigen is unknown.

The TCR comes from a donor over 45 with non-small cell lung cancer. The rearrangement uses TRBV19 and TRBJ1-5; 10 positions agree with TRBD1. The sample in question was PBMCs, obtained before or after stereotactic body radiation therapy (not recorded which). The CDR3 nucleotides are TGTGCCAGTACCACTAGACAGGGGGCCCTCAAGCCCCAGCATTTT. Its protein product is CASTTRQGALKPQHF.